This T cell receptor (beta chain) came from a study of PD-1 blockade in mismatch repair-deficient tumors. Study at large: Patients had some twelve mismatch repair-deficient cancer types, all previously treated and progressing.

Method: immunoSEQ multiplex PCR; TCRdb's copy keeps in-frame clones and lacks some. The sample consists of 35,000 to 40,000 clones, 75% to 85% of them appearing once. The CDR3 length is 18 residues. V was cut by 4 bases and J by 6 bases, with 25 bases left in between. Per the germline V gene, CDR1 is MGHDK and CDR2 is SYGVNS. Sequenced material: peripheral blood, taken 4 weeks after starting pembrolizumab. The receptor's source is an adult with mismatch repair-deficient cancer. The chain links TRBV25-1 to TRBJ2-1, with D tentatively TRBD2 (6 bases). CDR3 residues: CASSATIWGLGGINEQFF. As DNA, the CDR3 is TGTGCCAGCAGTGCTACCATTTGGGGACTTGGGGGAATCAATGAGCAGTTCTTC.